What follows describes a single T cell receptor (beta chain). The antigen is undetermined. Incorporated into the TCR beta cDNA libraries were unique molecular identifiers, which served to reduce PCR and sequencing biases. TCRdb used MiXCR to reprocess the PCR reads, holding one entry per CDR3 protein. Of under 900,000 distinct CDR3 sequences in the sample, about 53% are singletons; the top ten hold roughly 4.4%. The sample belongs to a study of post-analysis software for immune sequencing data. Overall study context: Patients had relapsing-remitting, secondary progressive or progressive-relapsing multiple sclerosis; some lacked subtype. Whole-study findings and limits: With TRBV5-6, TRBV5-1 and TRBV20-1 included, a handful of TRBV segments were more frequent in patients than in controls.

CDR3 length equals 15 residues. The germline gives CDR1 DFQATT, CDR2 SNEGSKA (reference sequence). The V end was cut by 0 bases, the J end by 0 bases, with 12 bases between. The V call is TRBV20-1, the J call TRBJ2-7; D is uncertain. This TCR came from a girl under 18 with multiple sclerosis. Sequenced material: blood. CDR3 sequence reads: CSARDRAGISYEQYF. Written as DNA, the CDR3 is TGCAGTGCTAGAGATCGGGCAGGAATCTCCTACGAGCAGTACTTC.